The TCR beta chain under discussion was sequenced for a study of T cell repertoires in cytomegalovirus infection. Study-wide points: HLA-C-restricted TCR beta clonotypes specific for CMV led the ex vivo response.

TCRdb passed the reads through MiXCR, listing each CDR3 protein once. This sample has 250,000 to 300,000 distinct CDR3 sequences, with 22% found just once. This clonotype was found a few times. Its antigen remains unidentified. This TCR derives from a human donor in good health (CMV status not recorded). Some clones in this sample may be carry-over from other donors' samples. The source was cultured PBMCs, collected from culture after CMV antigen stimulation.

CDR3 nucleotide sequence: TGTGCCACCAGCTTACAGGAGAACTATGGCTACACCTTC. It encodes CATSLQENYGYTF. The genes are TRBV15 and TRBJ1-2; tentatively, D is TRBD1 (5 bases). Per germline, CDR1 LNHNV and CDR2 YYDKDF (reference sequence). This CDR3 has 13 residues. Trimming shortened V by 5 bases and J by 2 bases, and 9 bases separated the two germline ends.